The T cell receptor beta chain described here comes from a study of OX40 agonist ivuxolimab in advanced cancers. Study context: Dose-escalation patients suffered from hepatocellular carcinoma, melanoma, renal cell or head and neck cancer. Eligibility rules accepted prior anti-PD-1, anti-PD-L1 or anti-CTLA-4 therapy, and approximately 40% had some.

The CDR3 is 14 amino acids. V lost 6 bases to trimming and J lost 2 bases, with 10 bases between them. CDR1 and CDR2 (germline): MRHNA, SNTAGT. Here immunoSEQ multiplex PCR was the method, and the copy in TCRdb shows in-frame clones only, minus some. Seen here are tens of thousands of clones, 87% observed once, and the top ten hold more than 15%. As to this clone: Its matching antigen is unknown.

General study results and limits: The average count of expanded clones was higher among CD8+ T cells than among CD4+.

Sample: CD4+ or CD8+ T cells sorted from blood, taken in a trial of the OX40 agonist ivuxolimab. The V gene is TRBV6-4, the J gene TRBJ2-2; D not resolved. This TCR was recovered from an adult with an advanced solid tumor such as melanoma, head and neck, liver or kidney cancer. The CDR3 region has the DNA TGTGCCAGCAGGAGGACGGATAACACCGGGGAGCTGTTTTTT. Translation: CASRRTDNTGELFF.